Listed below are T cell receptor beta chains from one sample, sequenced in a study of spatial heterogeneity in lung cancer. One entry per CDR3 protein, called by TCRdb with MiXCR from the 5' RACE reads. The sample consists of over 15,000 distinct CDR3 sequences, roughly 6% of them appearing once. Here the sequenced sample was lung tumor tissue, taken at surgery. All receptors come from a male donor with early-stage non-small cell lung cancer. The CDR3 runs from the conserved cysteine through the conserved F or W. The order of the fields is D gene, J gene, clone size, V gene, CDR3 DNA, CDR3 protein. A D gene is named only where the DNA matches it firmly. Where a row states a size, it is once, few, many or the class of an expanded clone; other rows omit it.

d_call: .
j_call: TRBJ2-7
clone_size: many
v_call: TRBV11-1
cdr3_nt: TGTGCCAGCCCTACTGATAACGAGCAGTACTTC
cdr3_aa: CASPTDNEQYF

d_call: TRBD2
j_call: TRBJ2-1
clone_size: medium-sized
v_call: TRBV12-3/TRBV12-4
cdr3_nt: TGTGCCAGCAGTGAAATAGCGGGGAGCTCCTACAATGAGCAGTTCTTC
cdr3_aa: CASSEIAGSSYNEQFF

d_call: .
j_call: TRBJ2-7
clone_size: many
v_call: TRBV29-1
cdr3_nt: TGCAGCGTCCGGGACTACGAGCAGTACTTC
cdr3_aa: CSVRDYEQYF

d_call: .
j_call: TRBJ1-2
clone_size: many
v_call: TRBV7-2
cdr3_nt: TGTGCCAGCACCTCACAGCAGATATCTAACTATGGCTACACCTTC
cdr3_aa: CASTSQQISNYGYTF

d_call: .
j_call: TRBJ1-4
clone_size: few
v_call: TRBV29-1
cdr3_nt: TGCATCGCCGGAAGAGAAAATGAAAAACTGTTTTTT
cdr3_aa: CIAGRENEKLFF

d_call: TRBD1
j_call: TRBJ2-2
clone_size: many
v_call: TRBV24-1
cdr3_nt: TGTGCCACCAGTGACACAGGGGTCAAGAACACCGGGGAGCTGTTTTTT
cdr3_aa: CATSDTGVKNTGELFF

d_call: TRBD2
j_call: TRBJ2-3
clone_size: .
v_call: TRBV3-1
cdr3_nt: TGTGCCAGCAGCCAGGTCTGGACTAGCGGGGATACGCAGTATTTT
cdr3_aa: CASSQVWTSGDTQYF

d_call: .
j_call: TRBJ2-5
clone_size: many
v_call: TRBV9
cdr3_nt: TGTGCCAGCAGCGTGACTGAGCAAGAGACCCAGTACTTC
cdr3_aa: CASSVTEQETQYF

d_call: TRBD1
j_call: TRBJ2-5
clone_size: many
v_call: TRBV7-9
cdr3_nt: TGTGCCAGCAGCGTAGGGACAGGCGGCAGGGAGACCCAGTACTTC
cdr3_aa: CASSVGTGGRETQYF

d_call: .
j_call: TRBJ1-6
clone_size: many
v_call: TRBV18
cdr3_nt: TGTGCCAGCTCACCAGAGGGTCTGGATTCACCCCTCCACTTT
cdr3_aa: CASSPEGLDSPLHF

d_call: .
j_call: TRBJ1-2
clone_size: many
v_call: TRBV28
cdr3_nt: TGTGCCAGCTTCAGGGGCTATGGCTACACCTTC
cdr3_aa: CASFRGYGYTF

d_call: TRBD2
j_call: TRBJ2-1
clone_size: many
v_call: TRBV12-3/TRBV12-4
cdr3_nt: TGTGCCAGCAGTTCCGGGACTAGCGTTTACAATGAGCAGTTCTTC
cdr3_aa: CASSSGTSVYNEQFF

d_call: .
j_call: TRBJ2-1
clone_size: many
v_call: TRBV7-3
cdr3_nt: TGTGCCAGCAGCTTAACGGGTCTGGGGTACTCCTACAATGAGCAGTTCTTC
cdr3_aa: CASSLTGLGYSYNEQFF

d_call: .
j_call: TRBJ2-7
clone_size: many
v_call: TRBV20-1
cdr3_nt: TGCAGTGCTAGCCGGGACGAGAGATACGAGCAGTACTTC
cdr3_aa: CSASRDERYEQYF

d_call: TRBD2
j_call: TRBJ2-7
clone_size: .
v_call: TRBV29-1
cdr3_nt: TGCAGCGCCACCCCGGGGGGTACGGTCGAGCAGTACTTC
cdr3_aa: CSATPGGTVEQYF

d_call: .
j_call: TRBJ1-5
clone_size: many
v_call: TRBV28
cdr3_nt: TGTGCCAGCAAACCTCGACGTCAGGTTTCGGGCAATCAGCCCCAGCATTTT
cdr3_aa: CASKPRRQVSGNQPQHF

d_call: TRBD2
j_call: TRBJ2-5
clone_size: many
v_call: TRBV2
cdr3_nt: TGTGCCAGCACCCTTGGACTAGCAGAGACCCAGTACTTC
cdr3_aa: CASTLGLAETQYF

d_call: .
j_call: TRBJ1-1
clone_size: many
v_call: TRBV10-1
cdr3_nt: TGCGCCAGCATTGGTTTTCTGAACACTGAAGCTTTCTTT
cdr3_aa: CASIGFLNTEAFF

d_call: .
j_call: TRBJ2-2
clone_size: many
v_call: TRBV4-2
cdr3_nt: TGTGCCAGCAGCCAAGATGGCCCGGGGGAGCTGTTTTTT
cdr3_aa: CASSQDGPGELFF

d_call: TRBD2
j_call: TRBJ2-1
clone_size: medium-sized
v_call: TRBV2
cdr3_nt: TGTGCCAGCAGCAAGACTAGCGGGAGCGATGAGCAGTTCTTC
cdr3_aa: CASSKTSGSDEQFF

d_call: .
j_call: TRBJ1-1
clone_size: many
v_call: TRBV20-1
cdr3_nt: TGCAGTGCTAGAGAGCCTGCTTTCACTGAAGCTTTCTTT
cdr3_aa: CSAREPAFTEAFF

d_call: TRBD2
j_call: TRBJ2-1
clone_size: many
v_call: TRBV11-3
cdr3_nt: TGTGCCAGCAGCTTAGGGGGGACTAGTCGCAATGAGCAGTTCTTC
cdr3_aa: CASSLGGTSRNEQFF

d_call: TRBD1
j_call: TRBJ1-1
clone_size: many
v_call: TRBV12-3/TRBV12-4
cdr3_nt: TGTGCCAGCAGCCGGGGGACAGTCACTGAAGCTTTCTTT
cdr3_aa: CASSRGTVTEAFF